This T cell receptor beta chain was retrieved from a study of shared clonotypes between healthy human individuals. This clone was seen a single time. Sequenced by immunoSEQ multiplex PCR; TCRdb stores in-frame clones only, minus some. The profile shows about 2.4 million clones, 93% of them singletons. The CDR3 length is 15 residues. Looked up from germline, CDR1 is MDHEN and CDR2 is SYDVKM. Trimming pared 6 bases from V and 4 bases from J, leaving 18 bases between. The genes are TRBV28 and TRBJ1-2, with no clear D. This receptor was identified in a man aged 18 to 29 in good health. Some clones in this sample may be carry-over from other donors' samples. The specimen was naive CD4+ T cells from PBMCs. Subset: CD45RA+ positively selected. The CDR3 region has the DNA TGTGCCAGCAGCTCAACCCCCAGTTTCAGCTATGGCTACACCTTC. This gives the protein CASSSTPSFSYGYTF.